This TCR beta chain derives from a study of blood T cell repertoires in COVID-19. This CDR3 is 17 amino acids long. V shed 2 bases and J shed 2 bases, with 13 bases lying between them. The germline CDR1 and CDR2 sequences are MDHEN and SYDVKM. The table came from immunoSEQ multiplex PCR; TCRdb's copy has only in-frame clones and leaves some out. Of about 14,000 clones in the sample, approximately 82% were seen once. This sequence originates from a woman between 45 and 65 years old with active or convalescent COVID-19. The rearrangement links TRBV28 to TRBJ1-6; TRBD1 might be the D (5 bases). Specimen: peripheral blood. CDR3 protein: CASSLRAGLTYNSPLHF. The CDR3 DNA reads TGTGCCAGCAGTTTACGGGCAGGGCTGACCTATAATTCACCCCTCCACTTT.